This T cell receptor beta chain was sequenced for a study of blood T cell repertoires in COVID-19 (dated by TCRdb to about 2020). At the level of the whole study: Collaborator samples came from the United States, Italy and Spain and covered acute and convalescent phases of COVID-19. The prospective study material was composed of cDNA or gDNA derived from T cells, B-cell-depleted T cells, or PBMCs. Subjects who had been exposed to COVID-19, were actively infected with it, or had recovered from it provided the deeply sampled blood TCRbeta repertoires that made up the dataset. A freely available public database, intended as a resource for researchers studying the immune response to SARS-CoV-2, is where the repertoires were released. Samples came from the ongoing ImmuneRACE study (first 160 participants) plus 1,254 subjects from 6 global collaborators. Sample metadata almost always included a de-identified subject ID, COVID-19 status, age in years and sex. HLA class I and class II types, where available, came from metadata supplied by the sample provider rather than from assay-based typing.

Collaborating institutions collected whole blood in K2EDTA tubes following their own protocols. Collaborator samples were shipped for TCRbeta analysis as frozen whole blood, isolated PBMCs, or DNA extracted from either sample type. The CDR3, cysteine through phenylalanine, is 13 amino acids long. Of the read, only the CDR3 DNA is kept; its 39 bases are in frame from base 1. V lost 0 bases and J lost 4 bases; the stretch between them is 6 bases long. The germline V gene sets CDR1 to LGHNA and CDR2 to YSLEER. The study at large found these results: The amount of clinical and demographic metadata varied by source and participant and was provided uncurated.

TCRbeta CDR3 regions were amplified from genomic DNA using the immunoSEQ Assay, a bias-controlled multiplex PCR. For the original study's pipeline: The number of nucleated cells in each sample was estimated from the amplification of reference gene primers within the assay. To quantify the absolute abundance of each unique TCRbeta CDR3 rearrangement, sequence reads were collapsed and filtered. For each sample, productive Simpson clonality was calculated by taking the square root of Simpson's diversity index across productive rearrangements. TCRdb re-hosts the immuneACCESS table, in-frame sequences only. Its copies lack some clones; in the studies checked, an unresolved V gene accounts for under half of them, and the cause for the rest is not known. V, J and clone size reflect that table, while D and trimming were determined from the DNA. In this sample the table shows approximately 76,000 clones, more than 80% of which occur a single time. The top ten clonotypes cover roughly 35% of the sample.

Of note for this clone: Its antigen is unknown. It has no much larger one-base neighbor in the sample; base qualities were not kept.

Input material: peripheral blood. This TCR derives from an elderly woman with active or convalescent COVID-19. The chain couples TRBV4-3 to TRBJ2-5; the D gene cannot be named for sure. The DNA reads as follows: TGCGCCAGCAGCCAAGATGGTAGAGAGACCCAGTACTTC. Translated, it gives CASSQDGRETQYF.